This T cell receptor beta chain was sequenced in a study of regulatory T cells in long-lasting Graves disease. For TCR beta, libraries came from iRepertoire HTBI primers and Arm-PCR of CDR3 regions. TCRdb reprocessed the multiplex PCR reads via MiXCR and lists one record per CDR3 protein. The sample lists a few hundred thousand distinct CDR3 sequences, about an eighth occurring once. In this sample, this clonotype turned up many times. Time point defined: newly diagnosed GD, antithyroid drugs for less than 3 months. Preparation of the TCR library used RNA extracted from PBMCs. The same sample was also studied in work on T cells in Graves' hyperthyroidism and ophthalmopathy. From that paper: During a first-round RT-PCR of the TCR CDR3, the HTBI primer set was used.

The receptor comes from a woman under 30 with Graves disease. The sequences come from peripheral blood mononuclear cells (PBMCs), collected at new diagnosis, from a patient treated with antithyroid drugs.

The CDR3 region is CASSPRRDEKLFF. DNA of the CDR3: TGTGCCAGCTCACCAAGGAGGGATGAAAAACTGTTTTTT. This chain links TRBV18 with TRBJ1-4; D is unclear. The V and J ends lost 2 bases and 6 bases respectively, with 7 bases between them. Germline V gene lookup returns CDR1 KGHSH and CDR2 LQKENI. This CDR3 region has 13 residues.